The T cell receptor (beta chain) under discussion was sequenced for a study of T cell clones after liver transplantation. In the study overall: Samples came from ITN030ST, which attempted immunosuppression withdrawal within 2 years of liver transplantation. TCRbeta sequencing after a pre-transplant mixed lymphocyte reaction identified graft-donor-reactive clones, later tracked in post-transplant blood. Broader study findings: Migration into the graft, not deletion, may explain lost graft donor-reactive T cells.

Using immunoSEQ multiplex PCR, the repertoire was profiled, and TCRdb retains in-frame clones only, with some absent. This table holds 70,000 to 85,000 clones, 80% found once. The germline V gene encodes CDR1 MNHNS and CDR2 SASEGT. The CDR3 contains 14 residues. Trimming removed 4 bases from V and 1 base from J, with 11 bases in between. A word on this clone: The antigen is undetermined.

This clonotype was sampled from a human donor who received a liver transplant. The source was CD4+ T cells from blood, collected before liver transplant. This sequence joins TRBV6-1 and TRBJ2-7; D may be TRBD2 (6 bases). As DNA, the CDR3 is TGTGCCAGCAGTGGCTGGGGAGGTTCCTACGAGCAGTACTTC. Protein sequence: CASSGWGGSYEQYF.